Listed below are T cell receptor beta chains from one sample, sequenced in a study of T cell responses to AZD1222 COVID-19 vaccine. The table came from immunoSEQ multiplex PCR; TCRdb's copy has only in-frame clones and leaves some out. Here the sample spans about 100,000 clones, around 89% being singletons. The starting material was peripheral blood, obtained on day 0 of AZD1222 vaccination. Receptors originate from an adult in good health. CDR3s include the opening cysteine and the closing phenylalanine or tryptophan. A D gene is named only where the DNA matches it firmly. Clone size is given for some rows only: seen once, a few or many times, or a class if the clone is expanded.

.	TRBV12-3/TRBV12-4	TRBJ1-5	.	CASSFVQGQPQHF	TGTGCCAGCAGTTTTGTTCAGGGTCAGCCCCAGCATTTT
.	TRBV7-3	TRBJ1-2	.	CASSLGSQSYGYTF	TGTGCCAGCAGCTTAGGTTCACAGAGCTATGGCTACACCTTC
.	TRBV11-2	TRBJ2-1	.	CASSWRGADEQFF	TGTGCCAGCAGCTGGCGGGGCGCGGATGAGCAGTTCTTC
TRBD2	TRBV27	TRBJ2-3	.	CASGLAGPDTQYF	TGTGCCAGCGGCCTAGCGGGACCAGATACGCAGTATTTT
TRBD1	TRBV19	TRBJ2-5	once	CASSYKGTARETQYF	TGTGCCAGTAGCTACAAGGGGACAGCCCGGGAGACCCAGTACTTC
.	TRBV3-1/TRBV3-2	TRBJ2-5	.	CASSQGGGLTETQYF	TGTGCCAGCAGCCAAGGGGGCGGATTGACAGAGACCCAGTACTTC
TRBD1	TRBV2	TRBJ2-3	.	CASRTGTGGPDTQYF	TGTGCCAGCAGGACAGGGACAGGGGGCCCAGATACGCAGTATTTT
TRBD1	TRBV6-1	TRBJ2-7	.	CASSEGTGSYEQYF	TGTGCCAGCAGTGAAGGGACAGGTTCCTACGAGCAGTACTTC
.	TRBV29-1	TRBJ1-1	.	CSVRGRMNTEAFF	TGCAGCGTCCGGGGACGGATGAACACTGAAGCTTTCTTT
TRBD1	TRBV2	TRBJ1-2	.	CASRGQGAGYGYTF	TGTGCCAGCAGAGGACAGGGGGCTGGTTATGGCTACACCTTC
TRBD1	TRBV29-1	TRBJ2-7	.	CSVTNAGGQGSEQYF	TGCAGCGTTACCAATGCCGGCGGACAGGGAAGCGAGCAGTACTTC
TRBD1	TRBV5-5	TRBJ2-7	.	CASSWDRAYEQYF	TGTGCCAGCAGCTGGGACAGGGCCTACGAGCAGTACTTC
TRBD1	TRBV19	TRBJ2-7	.	CASSIDGGQFVSSYEQYF	TGTGCCAGTAGTATAGATGGGGGACAGTTCGTAAGCTCCTACGAGCAGTACTTC
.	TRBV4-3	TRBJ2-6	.	CASSQEGLAGAGANVLTF	TGCGCCAGCAGCCAAGAAGGACTCGCAGGGGCTGGGGCCAACGTCCTGACTTTC